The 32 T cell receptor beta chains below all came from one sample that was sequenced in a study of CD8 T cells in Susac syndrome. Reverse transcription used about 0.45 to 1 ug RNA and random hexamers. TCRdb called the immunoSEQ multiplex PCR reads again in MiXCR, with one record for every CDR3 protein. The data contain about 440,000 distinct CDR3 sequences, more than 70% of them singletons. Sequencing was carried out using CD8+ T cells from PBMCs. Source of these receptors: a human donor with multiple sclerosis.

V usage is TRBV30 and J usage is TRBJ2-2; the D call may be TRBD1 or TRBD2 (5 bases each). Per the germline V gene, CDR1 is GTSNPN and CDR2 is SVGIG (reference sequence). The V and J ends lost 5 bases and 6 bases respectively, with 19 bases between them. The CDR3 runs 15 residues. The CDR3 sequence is CAWGTGTWAAGELFF. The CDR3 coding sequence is TGTGCCTGGGGTACCGGGACGTGGGCGGCCGGGGAGCTGTTTTTT. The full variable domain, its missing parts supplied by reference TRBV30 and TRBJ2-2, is SQTIHQWPATLVQPVGSPLSLECTVEGTSNPNLYWYRQAAGRGLQLLFYSVGIGQISSEVPQNLSASRPQDRQFILSSKKLLLSDSGFYLCAWGTGTWAAGELFFGEGSRLTVL.

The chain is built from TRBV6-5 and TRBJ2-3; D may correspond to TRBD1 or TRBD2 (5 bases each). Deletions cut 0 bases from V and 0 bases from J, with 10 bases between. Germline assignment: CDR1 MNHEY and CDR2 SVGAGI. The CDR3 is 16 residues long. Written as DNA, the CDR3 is TGTGCCAGCAGTTACTCTACCAGGGACAGCACAGATACGCAGTATTTT. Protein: CASSYSTRDSTDTQYF.

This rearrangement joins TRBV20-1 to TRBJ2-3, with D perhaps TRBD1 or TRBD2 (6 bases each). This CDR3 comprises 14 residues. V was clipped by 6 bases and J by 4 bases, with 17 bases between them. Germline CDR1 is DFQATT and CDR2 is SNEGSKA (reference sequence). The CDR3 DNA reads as TGCAGTGCCCAAGGGGGGTGGTTCCCAGATACGCAGTATTTT. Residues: CSAQGGWFPDTQYF.

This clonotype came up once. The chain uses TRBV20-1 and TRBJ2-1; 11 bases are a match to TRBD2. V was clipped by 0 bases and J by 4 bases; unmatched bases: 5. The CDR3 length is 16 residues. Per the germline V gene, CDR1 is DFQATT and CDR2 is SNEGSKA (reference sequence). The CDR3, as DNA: TGCAGTGCTAGAGAGACGACTAGCGGGGATTACAATGAGCAGTTCTTC. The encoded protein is CSARETTSGDYNEQFF.

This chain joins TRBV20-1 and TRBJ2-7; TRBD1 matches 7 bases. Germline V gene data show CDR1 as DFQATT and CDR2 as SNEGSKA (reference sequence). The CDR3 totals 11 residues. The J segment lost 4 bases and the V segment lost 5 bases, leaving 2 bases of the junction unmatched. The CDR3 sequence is CSAPQGYEQYF. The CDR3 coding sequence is TGCAGTGCTCCACAGGGGTACGAGCAGTACTTC.

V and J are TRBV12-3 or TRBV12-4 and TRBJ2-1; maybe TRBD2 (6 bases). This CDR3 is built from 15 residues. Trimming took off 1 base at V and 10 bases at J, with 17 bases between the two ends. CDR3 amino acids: CASSLVSGPGLEQFF. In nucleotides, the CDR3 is TGTGCCAGCAGTTTAGTAAGCGGTCCGGGACTGGAGCAGTTCTTC.

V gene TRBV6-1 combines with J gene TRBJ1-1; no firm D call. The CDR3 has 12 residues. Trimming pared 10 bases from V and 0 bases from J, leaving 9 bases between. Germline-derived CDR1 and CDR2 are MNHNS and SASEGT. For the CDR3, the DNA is TGTGCCACCGTGATAATGAACACTGAAGCTTTCTTT. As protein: CATVIMNTEAFF.

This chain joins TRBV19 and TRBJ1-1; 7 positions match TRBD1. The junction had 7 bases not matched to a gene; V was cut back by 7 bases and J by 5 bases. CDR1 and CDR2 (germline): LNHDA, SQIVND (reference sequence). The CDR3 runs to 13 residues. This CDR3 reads CASTETGLTEAFF. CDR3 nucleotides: TGTGCCAGTACGGAGACAGGGCTAACTGAAGCTTTCTTT. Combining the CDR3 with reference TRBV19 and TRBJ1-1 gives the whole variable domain DGGITQSPKYLFRKEGQNVTLSCEQNLNHDAMYWYRQDPGQGLRLIYYSQIVNDFQKGDIAEGYSVSREKKESFPLTVTSAQKNPTAFYLCASTETGLTEAFFGQGTRLTVV.

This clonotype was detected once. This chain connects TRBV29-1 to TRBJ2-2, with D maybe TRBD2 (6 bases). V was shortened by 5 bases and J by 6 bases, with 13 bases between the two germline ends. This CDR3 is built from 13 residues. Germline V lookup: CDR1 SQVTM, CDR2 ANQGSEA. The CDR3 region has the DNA TGCAGCGTTCGGGGGAGTGGCGCCGGGGAGCTGTTTTTT. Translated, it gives CSVRGSGAGELFF.

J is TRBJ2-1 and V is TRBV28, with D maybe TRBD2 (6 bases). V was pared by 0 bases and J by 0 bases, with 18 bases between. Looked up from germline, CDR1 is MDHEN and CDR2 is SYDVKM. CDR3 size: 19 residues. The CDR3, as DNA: TGTGCCAGCAGTTTATGGGACTACAAGAGCCCCAGCTCCTACAATGAGCAGTTCTTC. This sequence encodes CASSLWDYKSPSSYNEQFF.

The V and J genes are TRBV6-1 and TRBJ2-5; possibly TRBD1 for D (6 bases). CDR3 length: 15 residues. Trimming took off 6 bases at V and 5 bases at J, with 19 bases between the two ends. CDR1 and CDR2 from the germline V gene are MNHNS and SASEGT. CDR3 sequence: CASRETPPRGETQYF. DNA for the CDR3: TGTGCCAGCAGAGAGACCCCCCCGAGGGGGGAGACCCAGTACTTC.

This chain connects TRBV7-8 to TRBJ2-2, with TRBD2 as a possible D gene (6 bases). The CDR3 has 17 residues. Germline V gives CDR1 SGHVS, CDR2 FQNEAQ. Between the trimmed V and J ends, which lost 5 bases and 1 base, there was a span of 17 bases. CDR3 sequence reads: CASSPLGGNLNTGELFF. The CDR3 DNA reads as TGTGCCAGCAGCCCCCTAGGCGGGAATCTGAACACCGGGGAGCTGTTTTTT.

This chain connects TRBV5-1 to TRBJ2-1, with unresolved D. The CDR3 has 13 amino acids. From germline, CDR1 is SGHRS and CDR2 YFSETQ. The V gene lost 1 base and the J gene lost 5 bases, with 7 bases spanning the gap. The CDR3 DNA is TGCGCCAGCAGCTTGTATCTAAACAATGAGCAGTTCTTC. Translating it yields CASSLYLNNEQFF. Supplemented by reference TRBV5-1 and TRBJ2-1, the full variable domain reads KAGVTQTPRYLIKTRGQQVTLSCSPISGHRSVSWYQQTPGQGLQFLFEYFSETQRNKGNFPGRFSGRQFSNSRSEMNVSTLELGDSALYLCASSLYLNNEQFFGPGTRLTVL.

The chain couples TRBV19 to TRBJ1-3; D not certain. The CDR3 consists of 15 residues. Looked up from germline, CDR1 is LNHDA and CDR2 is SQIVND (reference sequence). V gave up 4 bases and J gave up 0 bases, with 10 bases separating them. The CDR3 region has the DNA TGTGCCAGTAGTAATGGCAGGAGCTCTGGAAACACCATATATTTT. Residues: CASSNGRSSGNTIYF.

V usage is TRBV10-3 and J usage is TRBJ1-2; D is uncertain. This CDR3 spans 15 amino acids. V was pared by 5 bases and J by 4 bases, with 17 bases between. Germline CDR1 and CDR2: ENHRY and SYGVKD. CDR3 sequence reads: CAISSNPGLAYGYTF. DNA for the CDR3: TGTGCCATCAGTTCGAATCCGGGGTTGGCCTATGGCTACACCTTC.

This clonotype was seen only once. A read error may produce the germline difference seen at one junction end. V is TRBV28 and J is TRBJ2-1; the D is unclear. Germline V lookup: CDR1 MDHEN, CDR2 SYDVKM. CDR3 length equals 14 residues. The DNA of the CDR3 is TGCGGAGTTGTTTCGCGGATCGAACTCAATGAGCAGTTCTTC. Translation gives CGVVSRIELNEQFF.

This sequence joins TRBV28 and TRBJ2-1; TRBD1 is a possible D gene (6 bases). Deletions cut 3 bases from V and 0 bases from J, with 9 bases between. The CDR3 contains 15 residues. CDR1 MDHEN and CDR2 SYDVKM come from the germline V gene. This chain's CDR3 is CASSLAGDSYNEQFF. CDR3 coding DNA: TGTGCCAGCAGTTTGGCAGGGGACTCCTACAATGAGCAGTTCTTC.

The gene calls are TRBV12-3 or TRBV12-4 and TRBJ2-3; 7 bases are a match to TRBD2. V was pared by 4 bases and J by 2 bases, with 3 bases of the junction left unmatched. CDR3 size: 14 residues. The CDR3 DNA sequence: TGTGCCAGCAGTTCTAGCGGATACACAGATACGCAGTATTTT. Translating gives CASSSSGYTDTQYF.

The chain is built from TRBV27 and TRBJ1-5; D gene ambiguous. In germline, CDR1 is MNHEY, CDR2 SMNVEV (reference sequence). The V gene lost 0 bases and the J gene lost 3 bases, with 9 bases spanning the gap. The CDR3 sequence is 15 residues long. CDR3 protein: CASSLSGYINQPQHF. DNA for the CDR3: TGTGCCAGCAGTTTATCGGGTTATATCAATCAGCCCCAGCATTTT.

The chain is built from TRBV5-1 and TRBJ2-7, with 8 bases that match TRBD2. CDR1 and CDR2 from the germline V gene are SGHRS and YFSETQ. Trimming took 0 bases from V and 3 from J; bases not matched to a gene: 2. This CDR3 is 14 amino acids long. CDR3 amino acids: CASSLDLAGYEQYF. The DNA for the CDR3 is TGCGCCAGCAGCTTGGACCTAGCGGGCTACGAGCAGTACTTC.

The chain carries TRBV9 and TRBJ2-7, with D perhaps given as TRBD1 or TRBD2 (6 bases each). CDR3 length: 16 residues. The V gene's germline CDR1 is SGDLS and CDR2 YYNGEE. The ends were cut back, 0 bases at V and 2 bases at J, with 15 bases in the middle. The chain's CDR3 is CASSVAGAGPPYEQYF. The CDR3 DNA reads TGTGCCAGCAGCGTAGCAGGGGCGGGACCACCCTACGAGCAGTACTTC.

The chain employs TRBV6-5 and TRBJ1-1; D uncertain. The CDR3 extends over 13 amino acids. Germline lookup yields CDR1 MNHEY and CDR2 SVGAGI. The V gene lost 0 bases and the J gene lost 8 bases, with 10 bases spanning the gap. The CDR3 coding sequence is TGTGCCAGCAGTTACTCCCCCACAGCCGAAGCTTTCTTT. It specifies CASSYSPTAEAFF.

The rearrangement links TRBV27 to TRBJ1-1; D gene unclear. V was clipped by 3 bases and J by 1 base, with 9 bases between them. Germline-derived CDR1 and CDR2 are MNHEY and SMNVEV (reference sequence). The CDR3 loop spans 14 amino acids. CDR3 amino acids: CASSFGVPNTEAFF. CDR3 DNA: TGTGCCAGCAGTTTTGGGGTCCCGAACACTGAAGCTTTCTTT.

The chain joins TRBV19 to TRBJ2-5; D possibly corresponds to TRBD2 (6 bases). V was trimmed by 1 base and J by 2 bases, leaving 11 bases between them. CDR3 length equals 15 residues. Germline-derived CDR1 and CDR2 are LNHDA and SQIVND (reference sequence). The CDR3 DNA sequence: TGTGCCAGTAGTATAGCAGGCCGGGGGCAAGAGACCCAGTACTTC. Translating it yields CASSIAGRGQETQYF. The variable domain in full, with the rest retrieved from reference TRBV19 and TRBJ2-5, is DGGITQSPKYLFRKEGQNVTLSCEQNLNHDAMYWYRQDPGQGLRLIYYSQIVNDFQKGDIAEGYSVSREKKESFPLTVTSAQKNPTAFYLCASSIAGRGQETQYFGPGTRLLVL.

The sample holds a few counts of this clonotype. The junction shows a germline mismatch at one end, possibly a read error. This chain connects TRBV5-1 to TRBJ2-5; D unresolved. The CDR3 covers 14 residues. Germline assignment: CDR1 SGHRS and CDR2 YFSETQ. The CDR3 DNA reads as TGTGCCAGCTCACCAGGTACAGCCCAAGAGACCCAGTACTTC. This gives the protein CASSPGTAQETQYF.

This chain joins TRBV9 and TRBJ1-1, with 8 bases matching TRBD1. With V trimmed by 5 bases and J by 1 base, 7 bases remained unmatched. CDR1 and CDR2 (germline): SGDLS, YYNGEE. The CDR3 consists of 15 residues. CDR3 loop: CASSSPGTGNTEAFF. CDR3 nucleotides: TGTGCCAGCAGTTCCCCCGGGACAGGGAACACTGAAGCTTTCTTT.

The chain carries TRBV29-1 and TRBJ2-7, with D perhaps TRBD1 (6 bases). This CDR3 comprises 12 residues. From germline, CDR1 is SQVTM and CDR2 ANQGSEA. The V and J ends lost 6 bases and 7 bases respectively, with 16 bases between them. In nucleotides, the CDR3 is TGCAGCGTCTACGCATCAGGGGAAGAGCAGTACTTC. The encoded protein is CSVYASGEEQYF.

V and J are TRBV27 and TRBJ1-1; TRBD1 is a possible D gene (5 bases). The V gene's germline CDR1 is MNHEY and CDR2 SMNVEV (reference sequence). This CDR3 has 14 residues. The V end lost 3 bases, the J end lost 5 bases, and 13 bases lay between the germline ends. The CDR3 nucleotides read TGTGCCAGCAGTTTCTATTCGGGGGGGACTGAAGCTTTCTTT. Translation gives CASSFYSGGTEAFF.

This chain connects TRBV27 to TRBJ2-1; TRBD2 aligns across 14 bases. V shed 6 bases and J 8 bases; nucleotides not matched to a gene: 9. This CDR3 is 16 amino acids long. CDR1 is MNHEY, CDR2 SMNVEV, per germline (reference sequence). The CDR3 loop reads CASSHGTSGSLYEQFF. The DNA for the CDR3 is TGTGCCAGCAGCCACGGGACTAGCGGGAGTTTATATGAGCAGTTCTTC.

The CDR3 region is CSVEDRGPTYEQYF. The CDR3 nucleotides are TGCAGCGTTGAGGATCGGGGCCCGACCTACGAGCAGTACTTC. J is TRBJ2-7 and V is TRBV29-1, with D possibly called TRBD1 or TRBD2 (5 bases each). Trimming removed 3 bases at V and 2 bases at J, with 14 bases between. The CDR3 contains 14 residues. Germline V gene sequence: CDR1 SQVTM, CDR2 ANQGSEA.

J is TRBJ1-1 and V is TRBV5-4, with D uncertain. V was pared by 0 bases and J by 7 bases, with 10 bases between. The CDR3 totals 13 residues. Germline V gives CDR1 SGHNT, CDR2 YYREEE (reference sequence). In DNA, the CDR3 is TGTGCCAGCAGCTTGGGGACCGACCTTGAAGCTTTCTTT. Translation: CASSLGTDLEAFF.

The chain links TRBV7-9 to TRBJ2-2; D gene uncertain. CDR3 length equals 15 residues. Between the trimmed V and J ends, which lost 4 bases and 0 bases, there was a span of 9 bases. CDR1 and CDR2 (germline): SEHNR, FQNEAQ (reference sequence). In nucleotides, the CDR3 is TGTGCCAGCAGCTCCCAGGTTTCGAACACCGGGGAGCTGTTTTTT. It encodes CASSSQVSNTGELFF.